The 32 T cell receptor beta chains presented below share a single source sample, sequenced in a study of Tregs in tolerant kidney transplant recipients. Produced via immunoSEQ multiplex PCR; TCRdb's table is partial and in-frame only. This table has about 77,000 clones, roughly 98% appearing once. Specimen: CD4+ T cells from blood, collected before the transplant. Every receptor here comes from a human donor who received a combined kidney and bone marrow transplant.

The genes are TRBV7-2 and TRBJ2-2; 10 nucleotides align to TRBD2. CDR1 is SGHTA, CDR2 FQGNSA, per germline. The CDR3 extends over 15 amino acids. J lost 1 base, V lost 5 bases, and 1 base had no gene match. The CDR3 is CASSPSGGNTGELFF. The CDR3 DNA reads as TGTGCCAGCAGCCCTAGCGGGGGGAACACCGGGGAGCTGTTTTTT.

The V gene is TRBV7-3, the J gene TRBJ2-7; 7 nucleotides agree with TRBD1. The CDR3 has 13 amino acids. CDR1 and CDR2 from the germline V gene are SGHTA and FQGTGA. J gave up 2 bases and V 6 bases, and 4 bases lay outside the gene matches. The CDR3 nucleotides read TGTGCCAGCAGGGGTCAGGGGGCCTACGAGCAGTACTTC. It specifies CASRGQGAYEQYF. The variable domain in full, completed from reference TRBV7-3 and TRBJ2-7, reads GAGVSQTPSNKVTEKGKYVELRCDPISGHTALYWYRQSLGQGPEFLIYFQGTGAADDSGLPNDRFFAVRPEGSVSTLKIQRTERGDSAVYLCASRGQGAYEQYFGPGTRLTVT.

The CDR3 here is CASSLGDGRRPQHF. DNA for the CDR3: TGTGCCAGCAGCTTAGGAGACGGGAGGCGGCCCCAGCATTTT. The chain carries TRBV7-2 and TRBJ1-5; D is uncertain. The CDR3 is 14 amino acids. Germline lookup yields CDR1 SGHTA and CDR2 FQGNSA. The V end lost 1 base, the J end lost 9 bases, and 13 bases lay between the germline ends. The variable domain in full, with the rest retrieved from reference TRBV7-2 and TRBJ1-5, is GAGVSQSPSNKVTEKGKDVELRCDPISGHTALYWYRQSLGQGLEFLIYFQGNSAPDKSGLPSDRFSAERTGGSVSTLTIQRTQQEDSAVYLCASSLGDGRRPQHFGDGTRLSIL.

V usage is TRBV5-6 and J usage is TRBJ2-3; 7 nucleotides agree with TRBD1. The CDR3 consists of 15 residues. Germline trimming cut 0 bases from V and 2 bases from J; bases unmatched to any gene: 3. The germline gives CDR1 SGHDT, CDR2 YYEEEE. The CDR3 DNA reads TGTGCCAGCAGCTTGGCTGGACAGGACACAGATACGCAGTATTTT. This encodes CASSLAGQDTDTQYF.

The chain is built from TRBV19 and TRBJ2-6; D gene ambiguous. Trimming took 6 bases from V and 3 from J, leaving 12 bases between them. The germline CDR1 and CDR2 sequences are LNHDA and SQIVND (reference sequence). The CDR3 totals 15 residues. CDR3 residues: CASRIQFGGANVLTF. For the CDR3, the DNA is TGTGCCAGTAGAATACAGTTTGGTGGGGCCAACGTCCTGACTTTC.

The chain carries TRBV5-6 and TRBJ1-1; 9 bases are shared with TRBD1. V lost 1 base and J lost 6; bases outside the gene matches: 7. Germline V lookup: CDR1 SGHDT, CDR2 YYEEEE. The CDR3 is made up of 15 amino acids. For the CDR3, the DNA is TGTGCCAGCAGCTTGTTAGGGACAGGGCGGTCTGAAGCTTTCTTT. It codes for CASSLLGTGRSEAFF.

V usage is TRBV5-1 and J usage is TRBJ2-3; tentatively, D is TRBD2 (6 bases). Germline V lookup: CDR1 SGHRS, CDR2 YFSETQ. CDR3 length equals 18 residues. The V end lost 0 bases, the J end lost 1 base, and 18 bases lay between the germline ends. The CDR3 sequence is CASSLDPPQRARTDTQYF. Here the CDR3 DNA reads TGCGCCAGCAGCTTGGACCCCCCACAGCGGGCCCGCACAGATACGCAGTATTTT.

The rearrangement uses TRBV10-3 and TRBJ1-2, with 9 bases matching TRBD1. The CDR3 extends over 14 amino acids. Germline lookup yields CDR1 ENHRY and CDR2 SYGVKD. V lost 6 bases, J lost 4 bases, and 6 bases stayed unmatched. The CDR3 DNA follows: TGTGCCATCAGCGGGGACAGGGAAGCCTATGGCTACACCTTC. It specifies CAISGDREAYGYTF.

The J gene is TRBJ2-1, the V gene TRBV11-2, with unresolved D. Germline values: CDR1 SGHAT, CDR2 FQNNGV. The CDR3 runs to 14 residues. V lost 5 bases to trimming and J lost 10 bases, with 18 bases between them. The CDR3 DNA is TGTGCCAGCAGCCCAACCGCCCTCTCACGGGAGCAGTTCTTC. Protein: CASSPTALSREQFF.

The V gene is TRBV9, the J gene TRBJ2-1, with no clear D. This CDR3 region has 10 residues. V lost 7 bases to trimming and J lost 8 bases, with 7 bases between them. The germline V gene encodes CDR1 SGDLS and CDR2 YYNGEE. The CDR3 loop is CASPSDEQFF. DNA for the CDR3: TGTGCCAGCCCCTCTGATGAGCAGTTCTTC. Looking up the rest from reference TRBV9 and TRBJ2-1 gives the full variable domain: DSGVTQTPKHLITATGQRVTLRCSPRSGDLSVYWYQQSLDQGLQFLIQYYNGEERAKGNILERFSAQQFPDLHSELNLSSLELGDSALYFCASPSDEQFFGPGTRLTVL.

The chain carries TRBV4-1 and TRBJ1-2; D gene uncertain. This CDR3 comprises 14 residues. Germline CDR1 and CDR2: MGHRA and YSYEKL. V lost 3 bases to trimming and J lost 8 bases, with 16 bases between them. CDR3 DNA sequence: TGCGCCAGCAGCCATGAGGCCAAAAATCAAGGCTACACCTTC. It specifies CASSHEAKNQGYTF.

This sequence joins TRBV19 and TRBJ2-6, with 8 bases that match TRBD1. The CDR3 loop spans 18 amino acids. The trim removed 7 bases at V and 0 bases at J, leaving 11 bases unmatched. Germline V CDR1 and CDR2: LNHDA, SQIVND (reference sequence). The CDR3 DNA sequence: TGTGCCAGTATGGGAAGAGACAGGGGATACTCTGGGGCCAACGTCCTGACTTTC. It codes for CASMGRDRGYSGANVLTF.

The chain employs TRBV19 and TRBJ1-5; TRBD1 matches at 8 bases. With 1 base clipped from V and 6 bases from J, the junction kept 5 bases outside the gene matches. The CDR3 is 15 amino acids. The germline V gene has CDR1 LNHDA and CDR2 SQIVND (reference sequence). CDR3 bases: TGTGCCAGTAGTATAGCCACAGGGGGTGGTCAGCCCCAGCATTTT. As protein: CASSIATGGGQPQHF.

The chain couples TRBV7-3 to TRBJ2-2, with D maybe TRBD2 (5 bases). This CDR3 is built from 15 residues. V lost 5 bases to trimming and J lost 6 bases, with 16 bases between them. In germline, CDR1 is SGHTA, CDR2 FQGTGA. DNA for the CDR3: TGTGCCAGCAGCCCCGGGATTTCATTTTCCGGGGAGCTGTTTTTT. It specifies CASSPGISFSGELFF.

This chain joins TRBV29-1 and TRBJ1-1; 10 bases match TRBD1. This CDR3 comprises 12 residues. V trimming: 6 bases; J trimming: 4 bases; junction bases outside the gene matches: 2. The germline V gene encodes CDR1 SQVTM and CDR2 ANQGSEA. DNA of the CDR3: TGCAGCGTCGACAGGGGGCTCACTGAAGCTTTCTTT. The encoded protein is CSVDRGLTEAFF.

This chain joins TRBV15 and TRBJ1-5; 7 bases match TRBD1. J lost 6 bases, V lost 5 bases, and 13 bases had no gene match. The CDR3 is made up of 16 amino acids. Germline V lookup: CDR1 LNHNV, CDR2 YYDKDF (reference sequence). Here the CDR3 reads CATSQGRDSRSQPQHF. The DNA for the CDR3 is TGTGCCACCAGCCAGGGGCGGGACAGCCGGAGTCAGCCCCAGCATTTT. Together with reference TRBV15 and TRBJ1-5, the CDR3 gives the full variable domain: DAMVIQNPRYQVTQFGKPVTLSCSQTLNHNVMYWYQQKSSQAPKLLFHYYDKDFNNEADTPDNFQSRRPNTSFCFLDIRSPGLGDTAMYLCATSQGRDSRSQPQHFGDGTRLSIL.

J is TRBJ1-3 and V is TRBV7-9, with a tentative D call TRBD1 (5 bases). CDR3 size: 13 residues. Trimming shortened V by 5 bases and J by 7 bases, and 12 bases separated the two germline ends. Looked up from germline, CDR1 is SEHNR and CDR2 is FQNEAQ (reference sequence). The CDR3 nucleotides are TGTGCCAGCAGCCCCCTGGGGGGGAACACCATATATTTT. This encodes CASSPLGGNTIYF. Using reference TRBV7-9 and TRBJ1-3 for the parts outside the CDR3, the full variable domain is DTGVSQNPRHKITKRGQNVTFRCDPISEHNRLYWYRQTLGQGPEFLTYFQNEAQLEKSRLLSDRFSAERPKGSFSTLEIQRTEQGDSAMYLCASSPLGGNTIYFGEGSWLTVV.

This sequence joins TRBV14 and TRBJ2-1; 14 bases are shared with TRBD2. This CDR3 comprises 15 residues. Germline lookup yields CDR1 SGHDN and CDR2 FVKESK. V lost 4 bases and J lost 8; bases outside the gene matches: 4. DNA of the CDR3: TGTGCCAGCAGCCGACTAGCGGGGGGGCCTGATGAGCAGTTCTTC. Protein: CASSRLAGGPDEQFF.

The rearrangement joins TRBV18 to TRBJ2-5, with 8 bases fitting TRBD1. This CDR3 comprises 13 residues. Per germline, CDR1 KGHSH and CDR2 LQKENI. Trimming cost V 2 bases and J 13 bases; bases outside gene matches: 9. The DNA of the CDR3 is TGTGCCAGCTCACCAGTTGTTGGAGGGACAGGGTACTTC. Translation gives CASSPVVGGTGYF.

The V and J genes are TRBV7-2 and TRBJ1-6; 9 bases map to TRBD1. CDR3 size: 15 residues. Germline CDR1 SGHTA, CDR2 FQGNSA. V was clipped by 5 bases and J by 8 bases; unmatched bases: 7. The CDR3: CASSLGTGIYSPLHF. DNA for the CDR3: TGTGCCAGCAGCCTCGGGACAGGGATTTATTCACCCCTCCACTTT. Full variable domain (rest looked up from reference TRBV7-2 and TRBJ1-6): GAGVSQSPSNKVTEKGKDVELRCDPISGHTALYWYRQSLGQGLEFLIYFQGNSAPDKSGLPSDRFSAERTGGSVSTLTIQRTQQEDSAVYLCASSLGTGIYSPLHFGNGTRLTVT.

This sequence joins TRBV12-5 and TRBJ1-2, with D possibly matching TRBD1 (6 bases). This CDR3 is built from 16 residues. Trimming removed 5 bases at V and 0 bases at J, with 16 bases between. Germline assignment: CDR1 LGHNT and CDR2 FRNRAP. CDR3 bases: TGTGCTAGTGGTCCTGCTGACAGGAGATCTAACTATGGCTACACCTTC. Translated: CASGPADRRSNYGYTF. The entire variable domain, with the rest obtained from reference TRBV12-5 and TRBJ1-2, is as follows: DARVTQTPRHKVTEMGQEVTMRCQPILGHNTVFWYRQTMMQGLELLAYFRNRAPLDDSGMPKDRFSAEMPDATLATLKIQPSEPRDSAVYFCASGPADRRSNYGYTFGSGTRLTVV.

The chain employs TRBV27 and TRBJ2-7, with TRBD1 matching over 7 bases. Looked up from germline, CDR1 is MNHEY and CDR2 is SMNVEV (reference sequence). The CDR3 totals 15 residues. The V gene end was trimmed by 2 bases and the J gene end by 1 base; junction bases not matched to a gene: 5. CDR3 sequence (DNA): TGTGCCAGCAGTTTAGTCCCGGACAGGTCCTACGAGCAGTACTTC. It specifies CASSLVPDRSYEQYF.

This chain uses TRBV29-1 with TRBJ2-1; 8 bases match TRBD2. Germline V CDR1 and CDR2: SQVTM, ANQGSEA. There are 13 residues in the CDR3. J lost 8 bases, V lost 5 bases, and 8 bases had no gene match. The CDR3 reads CSVIAGTWDEQFF. As DNA, the CDR3 is TGCAGCGTTATAGCGGGAACGTGGGATGAGCAGTTCTTC.

This clone was picked up a small number of times. The chain joins TRBV19 to TRBJ1-2; D gene ambiguous. Trimming took off 3 bases at V and 0 bases at J, with 8 bases between the two ends. This CDR3 region has 14 residues. The germline gives CDR1 LNHDA, CDR2 SQIVND (reference sequence). The CDR3 region is CASSISRANYGYTF. CDR3 coding DNA: TGTGCCAGTAGTATCTCCCGGGCTAACTATGGCTACACCTTC.

The chain has TRBV7-2 and TRBJ1-6; D call uncertain. Germline V gene data show CDR1 as SGHTA and CDR2 as FQGNSA. V lost 4 bases and J lost 10, with 17 bases in between. The CDR3 covers 15 residues. The CDR3 DNA sequence: TGTGCCAGCAGCTCTCTGAGGACTCCCAAATCACCCCTCCACTTT. It encodes CASSSLRTPKSPLHF.

In this sample, this clone turned up once. V is TRBV7-3 and J is TRBJ2-1, with 8 bases aligning to TRBD2. V lost 4 bases and J lost 4; bases outside the gene matches: 12. CDR1 and CDR2 from the germline V gene are SGHTA and FQGTGA. The length of the CDR3 is 17 residues. CDR3 residues: CASSSGRGGELYNEQFF. The CDR3 DNA reads as TGTGCCAGCAGCTCCGGGAGGGGCGGGGAGCTTTACAATGAGCAGTTCTTC.

The CDR3 DNA follows: TGTGCCAGCAGCCAAGTTGCGGGACCGAACACCGGGGAGCTGTTTTTT. This gives the protein CASSQVAGPNTGELFF. The chain is built from TRBV4-2 and TRBJ2-2; D may be TRBD2 (6 bases). The CDR3 loop spans 16 amino acids. The V gene's germline CDR1 is LGHNA and CDR2 YNFKEQ. Trimming took off 1 base at V and 0 bases at J, with 9 bases between the two ends.

The chain links TRBV7-2 to TRBJ1-1, with TRBD1 identical over 11 bases. The V gene end was trimmed by 4 bases and the J gene end by 6 bases; junction bases not matched to a gene: 10. Germline V gene sequence: CDR1 SGHTA, CDR2 FQGNSA. The CDR3 has 16 residues. DNA of the CDR3: TGTGCCAGCAGCTGGAGACAGGGACAGGGGGGAGCTGAAGCTTTCTTT. Translating it yields CASSWRQGQGGAEAFF.

The CDR3 protein is CASSRAQGSMKGNTIYF. In DNA form, the CDR3 reads TGTGCCAGCAGCCGGGCCCAGGGGTCTATGAAGGGAAACACCATATATTTT. This sequence joins TRBV7-2 and TRBJ1-3; TRBD1 is a possible D gene (6 bases). Trimming cost V 5 bases and J 4 bases, with 21 bases left between them. The CDR3 contains 17 residues. Germline assignment: CDR1 SGHTA and CDR2 FQGNSA. Combining the CDR3 with reference TRBV7-2 and TRBJ1-3 gives the whole variable domain GAGVSQSPSNKVTEKGKDVELRCDPISGHTALYWYRQSLGQGLEFLIYFQGNSAPDKSGLPSDRFSAERTGGSVSTLTIQRTQQEDSAVYLCASSRAQGSMKGNTIYFGEGSWLTVV.

With respect to this clone: A read error may account for a junction end that differs from germline. The chain carries TRBV6-5 and TRBJ2-6, with 7 bases that match TRBD2. Germline values: CDR1 MNHEY, CDR2 SVGAGI. This CDR3 spans 13 amino acids. CDR3 nucleotides: TGTGCCAGCAGTGTACGGGGGGTCAACGTCCTGACTTTC. Protein product: CASSVRGVNVLTF.

The J gene is TRBJ2-3, the V gene TRBV30; 7 bases are shared with TRBD2. With V trimmed by 0 bases and J by 6 bases, 9 bases remained unmatched. CDR3 length equals 15 residues. Germline V lookup: CDR1 GTSNPN, CDR2 SVGIG (reference sequence). The CDR3 DNA follows: TGTGCCTGGAGTGTAATCGCGGGAGAGGGGGATACGCAGTATTTT. It specifies CAWSVIAGEGDTQYF.

The V gene is TRBV4-3, the J gene TRBJ2-7, with TRBD2 matching over 7 bases. This CDR3 contains 16 residues. CDR1 LGHNA and CDR2 YSLEER come from the germline V gene. V gave up 0 bases and J gave up 0 bases; unmatched junction bases: 5. The CDR3 bases are TGCGCCAGCAGCCAAGATTTGGGCGGGAGCTCCTACGAGCAGTACTTC. Protein sequence: CASSQDLGGSSYEQYF.